One and the same sample provided the 9 T cell receptor beta chains below, sequenced in a study of identical twins (dated by TCRdb to the mid-2010s). The library was obtained by 5' RACE. The reads were generated on an Illumina HiSeq 2000. In-frame beta chains were kept once TCRdb had trimmed the public reads at Q25 with fastp and called clones with MiXCR. Every entry covers one CDR3 protein and lists the most common genes and DNA from its rows. The sample includes some 600,000 distinct CDR3 sequences, with under 8.5% observed a single time. Around 1.6% of the sample comes from the top ten. These same data were also listed under a study on yellow fever vaccine responses in identical twins.

Sample: PBMCs. These receptor sequences come from a woman younger than 30 in good health.

Ten or more counts support this clonotype. The V call is TRBV24-1, the J call TRBJ1-5; D is perhaps TRBD1 (5 bases). This CDR3 spans 13 amino acids. Trimming stripped 7 bases from V and 7 bases from J, with 13 bases between. Germline CDR1 is KGHDR and CDR2 is SFDVKD. CDR3 DNA sequence: TGTGCCACCAGCCCTGGGGGAGGGCAGCCCCAGCATTTT. Residues: CATSPGGGQPQHF.

This sequence joins TRBV5-1 and TRBJ1-6, with D possibly being TRBD1 (5 bases). Germline CDR1 and CDR2: SGHRS and YFSETQ. This CDR3 spans 14 amino acids. Between the trimmed V and J ends, which lost 5 bases and 7 bases, there was a span of 13 bases. The CDR3 loop is CASSNGTVNSPLHF. In DNA form, the CDR3 reads TGCGCCAGCAGTAACGGGACGGTGAATTCACCCCTCCACTTT. Based on the CDR3 plus reference TRBV5-1 and TRBJ1-6, the full variable domain is KAGVTQTPRYLIKTRGQQVTLSCSPISGHRSVSWYQQTPGQGLQFLFEYFSETQRNKGNFPGRFSGRQFSNSRSEMNVSTLELGDSALYLCASSNGTVNSPLHFGNGTRLTVT.

CDR3 in DNA: TGTGCCAGCAGTTACTCCCGCCTTCGGGCGGGGGAAGAGACCCAGTACTTC. It is translated as CASSYSRLRAGEETQYF. The J gene is TRBJ2-5, the V gene TRBV6-5, with TRBD2 matching 7 bases. V lost 0 bases, J lost 3 bases, and 10 bases stayed unmatched. The CDR3 is 17 residues long. Looked up from germline, CDR1 is MNHEY and CDR2 is SVGAGI.

This clonotype was found many times. The chain carries TRBV24-1 and TRBJ2-3; D tentatively reads TRBD1 or TRBD2 (5 bases each). V lost 10 bases and J lost 7, with 20 bases in between. CDR1 is KGHDR and CDR2 is SFDVKD in the germline V gene. The CDR3 length is 14 residues. The CDR3 nucleotides read TGTGCCACTAGGGATTCCGGGACGGGTAATACGCAGTATTTT. Residues: CATRDSGTGNTQYF.

This clonotype occurred a few times. The V and J genes are TRBV12-3 or TRBV12-4 and TRBJ2-6, with a possible D match to TRBD2 (5 bases). V was pared by 6 bases and J by 3 bases, with 12 bases between. This CDR3 is 15 amino acids long. Here the CDR3 reads CASSPSGVGANVLTF. The CDR3 DNA reads TGTGCCAGCAGCCCCTCCGGGGTTGGGGCCAACGTCCTGACTTTC.

This rearrangement joins TRBV24-1 to TRBJ2-7; D ambiguous. CDR3 length: 14 amino acids. CDR1 KGHDR and CDR2 SFDVKD come from the germline V gene. The ends were cut back, 7 bases at V and 3 bases at J, with 15 bases in the middle. The CDR3 sequence: CATSESRHIYEQYV. The CDR3 nucleotides read TGTGCCACCAGCGAGAGTAGACATATCTACGAGCAGTACGTC.

On this clonotype itself: Just one base apart from a much larger clone, this may be a read error. The chain employs TRBV2 and TRBJ2-1, with D unclear. V lost 8 bases and J 5 bases, leaving 25 bases between the germline ends. The CDR3 sequence is 17 residues long. The germline CDR1 and CDR2 sequences are SNHLY and FYNNEI. This CDR3 is CASCLVRRLRDNNEQFF. Written as DNA, the CDR3 is TGTGCCAGCTGTTTAGTCAGACGGCTAAGAGATAACAATGAGCAGTTCTTC. Drawing the rest from reference TRBV2 and TRBJ2-1, the complete variable domain is EPEVTQTPSHQVTQMGQEVILRCVPISNHLYFYWYRQILGQKVEFLVSFYNNEISEKSEIFDDQFSVERPDGSNFTLKIRSTKLEDSAMYFCASCLVRRLRDNNEQFFGPGTRLTVL.

This clonotype was detected many times. The gene calls are TRBV29-1 and TRBJ2-7; tentatively, D is TRBD1 or TRBD2 (5 bases each). CDR3 length equals 13 residues. Germline CDR1 SQVTM, CDR2 ANQGSEA. V shed 3 bases and J shed 1 base, with 10 bases lying between them. Written as DNA, the CDR3 is TGCAGCGTTGACGGGGACGGGTCCTACGAGCAGTACTTC. Its translation is CSVDGDGSYEQYF.

This clonotype was observed a few times. This rearrangement joins TRBV4-1 to TRBJ2-7, with a tentative D call TRBD1 (7 bases). The CDR3 is 13 residues long. V was trimmed by 2 bases and J by 4 bases, leaving 9 bases between them. Germline-derived CDR1 and CDR2 are MGHRA and YSYEKL. The CDR3 region has the DNA TGCGCCAGCAGCCAACAGGGGGGATACGAGCAGTACTTC. Translating it yields CASSQQGGYEQYF.